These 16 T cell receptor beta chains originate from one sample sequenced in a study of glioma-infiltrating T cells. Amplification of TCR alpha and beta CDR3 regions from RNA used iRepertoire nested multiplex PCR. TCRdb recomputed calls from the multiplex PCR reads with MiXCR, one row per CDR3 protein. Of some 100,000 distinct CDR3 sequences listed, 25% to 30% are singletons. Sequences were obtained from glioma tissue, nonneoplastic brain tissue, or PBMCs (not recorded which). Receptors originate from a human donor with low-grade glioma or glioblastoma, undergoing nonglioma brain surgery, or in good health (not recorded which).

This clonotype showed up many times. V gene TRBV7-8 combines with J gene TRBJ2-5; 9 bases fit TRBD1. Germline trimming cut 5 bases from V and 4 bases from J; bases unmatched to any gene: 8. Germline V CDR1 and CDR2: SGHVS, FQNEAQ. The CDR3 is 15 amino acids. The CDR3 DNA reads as TGTGCCAGCAGCCGACAGGGGGATTACGGAGAGACCCAGTACTTC. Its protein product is CASSRQGDYGETQYF.

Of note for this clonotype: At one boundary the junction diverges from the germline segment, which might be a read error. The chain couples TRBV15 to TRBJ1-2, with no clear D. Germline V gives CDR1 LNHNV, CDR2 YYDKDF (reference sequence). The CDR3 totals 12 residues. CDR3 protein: CATSRERYGYNF. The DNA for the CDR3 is TGTGCCACCAGCAGAGAACGGTATGGCTACAACTTT.

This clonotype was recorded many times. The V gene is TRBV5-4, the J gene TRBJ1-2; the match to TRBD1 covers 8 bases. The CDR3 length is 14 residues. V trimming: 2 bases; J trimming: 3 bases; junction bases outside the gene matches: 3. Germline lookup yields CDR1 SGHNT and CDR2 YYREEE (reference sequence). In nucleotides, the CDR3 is TGTGCCAGCAGCTTACAGGGGGTCGACTATGGCTACACCTTC. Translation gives CASSLQGVDYGYTF.

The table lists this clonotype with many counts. CDR3 region: CSARGLKDYEQYF. CDR3 bases: TGCAGTGCTAGGGGCCTTAAAGACTACGAGCAGTACTTC. The J gene is TRBJ2-7, the V gene TRBV20-1; D not resolved. The V gene lost 3 bases and the J gene lost 3 bases, with 12 bases spanning the gap. The V gene's germline CDR1 is DFQATT and CDR2 SNEGSKA (reference sequence). The CDR3 is made up of 13 amino acids.

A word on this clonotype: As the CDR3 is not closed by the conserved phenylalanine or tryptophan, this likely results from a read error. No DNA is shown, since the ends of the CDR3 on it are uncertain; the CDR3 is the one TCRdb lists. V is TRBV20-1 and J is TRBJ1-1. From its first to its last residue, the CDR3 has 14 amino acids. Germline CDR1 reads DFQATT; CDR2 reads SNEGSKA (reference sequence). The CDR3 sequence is CSASSRGKNTEALL.

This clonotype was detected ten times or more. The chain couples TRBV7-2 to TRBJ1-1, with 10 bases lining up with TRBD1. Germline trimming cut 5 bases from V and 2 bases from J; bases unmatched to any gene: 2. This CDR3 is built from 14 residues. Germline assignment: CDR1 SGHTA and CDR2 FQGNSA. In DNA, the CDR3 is TGTGCCAGCAGCCCGACAGGGGGCAACACTGAAGCTTTCTTT. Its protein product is CASSPTGGNTEAFF.

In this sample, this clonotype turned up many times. CDR3 sequence (DNA): TGTGCCAGCAGGGCCCGCGCTGAAGCTTTCTTT. This translates into CASRARAEAFF. J is TRBJ1-1 and V is TRBV13; D is uncertain. CDR3 length: 11 residues. Germline CDR1 and CDR2: PRHDT and FYEKMQ (reference sequence). With 6 bases removed from V and 6 bases from J, the gap between germline ends came to 8 bases.

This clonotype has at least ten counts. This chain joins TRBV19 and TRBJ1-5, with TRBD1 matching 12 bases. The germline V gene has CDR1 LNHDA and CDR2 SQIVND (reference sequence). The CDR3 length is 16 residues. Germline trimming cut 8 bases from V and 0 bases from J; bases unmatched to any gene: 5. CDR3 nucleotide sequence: TGTGCCAGTGGGGACAGGGGGCTGTATAGCAATCAGCCCCAGCATTTT. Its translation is CASGDRGLYSNQPQHF. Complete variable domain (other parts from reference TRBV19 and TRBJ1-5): DGGITQSPKYLFRKEGQNVTLSCEQNLNHDAMYWYRQDPGQGLRLIYYSQIVNDFQKGDIAEGYSVSREKKESFPLTVTSAQKNPTAFYLCASGDRGLYSNQPQHFGDGTRLSIL.

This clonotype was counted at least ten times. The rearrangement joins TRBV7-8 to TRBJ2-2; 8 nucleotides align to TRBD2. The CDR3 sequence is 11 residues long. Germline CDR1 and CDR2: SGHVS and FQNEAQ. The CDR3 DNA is TGTGCTCCGGGAGGGGCCGGGGAGCTGTTTTTT. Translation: CAPGGAGELFF.

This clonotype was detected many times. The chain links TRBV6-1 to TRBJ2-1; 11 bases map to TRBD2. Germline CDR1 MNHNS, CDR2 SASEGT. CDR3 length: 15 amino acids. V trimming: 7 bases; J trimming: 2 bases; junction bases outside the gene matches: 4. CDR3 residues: CASNSGGAPYNEQFF. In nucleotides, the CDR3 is TGTGCCAGCAATAGCGGGGGGGCTCCCTACAATGAGCAGTTCTTC.

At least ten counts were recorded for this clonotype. The CDR3: CATSRARQSNQPQHF. CDR3 DNA sequence: TGTGCCACCAGCAGAGCCCGACAGAGCAATCAGCCCCAGCATTTT. The V gene is TRBV15, the J gene TRBJ1-5, with a weak D call TRBD1 (5 bases). Trimming took 1 base from V and 1 from J, leaving 8 bases between them. The CDR3 is 15 residues long. Germline V gene data show CDR1 as LNHNV and CDR2 as YYDKDF (reference sequence). The variable domain in full, completed from reference TRBV15 and TRBJ1-5, reads DAMVIQNPRYQVTQFGKPVTLSCSQTLNHNVMYWYQQKSSQAPKLLFHYYDKDFNNEADTPDNFQSRRPNTSFCFLDIRSPGLGDTAMYLCATSRARQSNQPQHFGDGTRLSIL.

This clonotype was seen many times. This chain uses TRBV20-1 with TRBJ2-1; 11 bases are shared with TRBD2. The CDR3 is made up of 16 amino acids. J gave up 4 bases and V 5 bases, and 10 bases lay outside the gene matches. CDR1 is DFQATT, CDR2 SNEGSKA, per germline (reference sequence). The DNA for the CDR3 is TGCAGTGCTTGGGGTAGCGGGGGGGTTCGGTACAATGAGCAGTTCTTC. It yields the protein CSAWGSGGVRYNEQFF.

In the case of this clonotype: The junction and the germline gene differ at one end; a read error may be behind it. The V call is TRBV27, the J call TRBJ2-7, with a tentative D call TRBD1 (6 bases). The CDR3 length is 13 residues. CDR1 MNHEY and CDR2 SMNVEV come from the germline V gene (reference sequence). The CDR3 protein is CASSSDSYYEQCF. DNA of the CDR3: TGTGCCAGCAGCTCGGACAGCTATTACGAGCAGTGCTTC.

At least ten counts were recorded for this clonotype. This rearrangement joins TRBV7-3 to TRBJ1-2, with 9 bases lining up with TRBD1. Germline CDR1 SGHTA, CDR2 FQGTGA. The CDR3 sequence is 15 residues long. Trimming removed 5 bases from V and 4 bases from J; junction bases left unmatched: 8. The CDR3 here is CASSPSGTGFYGYTF. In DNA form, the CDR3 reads TGTGCCAGCAGCCCCTCCGGGACAGGGTTCTATGGCTACACCTTC.

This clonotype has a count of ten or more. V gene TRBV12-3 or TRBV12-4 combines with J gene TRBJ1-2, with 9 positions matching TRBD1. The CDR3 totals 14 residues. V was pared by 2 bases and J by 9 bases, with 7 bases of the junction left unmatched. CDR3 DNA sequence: TGTGCCAGCAGTTTAAATGGACAGGGGTATCGCTACACCTTC. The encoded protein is CASSLNGQGYRYTF.

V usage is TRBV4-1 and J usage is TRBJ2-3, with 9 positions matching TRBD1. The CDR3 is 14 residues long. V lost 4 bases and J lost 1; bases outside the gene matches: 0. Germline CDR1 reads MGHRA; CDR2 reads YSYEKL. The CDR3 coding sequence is TGCGCCAGCAGCCGGACAGGGGGCACAGATACGCAGTATTTT. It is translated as CASSRTGGTDTQYF.